This is a list of T cell receptor beta chains from one sample in a study of beta chain features in type 1 diabetes. Data came from immunoSEQ multiplex PCR; TCRdb stores just in-frame clones and leaves some out. The data show 500,000 to 800,000 clones, roughly 12% seen once. The source material was naive CD4+ T cells from blood. These TCRs come from a man aged 25 to 40 with type 1 diabetes. Each CDR3 is given with its conserved first and last residue. A D gene is named only where the DNA matches it firmly. Clone size, where shown, is once, few, many, or a class for clones that have expanded.

d_gene | len | j_gene | abundance | v_gene | CDR3aa | CDR3nt
TRBD1 | 15 | TRBJ2-7 | - | TRBV30 | CAWSDRTGFSYEQYF | TGTGCCTGGAGTGATCGGACAGGGTTCTCCTACGAGCAGTACTTC
- | 12 | TRBJ1-4 | - | TRBV30 | CAWAGLNEKLFF | TGTGCCTGGGCGGGCCTCAATGAAAAACTGTTTTTT
- | 14 | TRBJ2-1 | few | TRBV19 | CASSPSFSGDEQFF | TGTGCCAGTAGTCCCTCGTTTTCTGGGGATGAGCAGTTCTTC
- | 13 | TRBJ2-5 | - | TRBV9 | CASSAGLFGTQYF | TGTGCCAGCAGCGCCGGTCTCTTTGGGACCCAGTACTTC
- | 14 | TRBJ1-2 | - | TRBV7-9 | CASSLEPRDYGYTF | TGTGCCAGCAGCTTAGAACCCAGGGACTATGGCTACACCTTC
TRBD2 | 10 | TRBJ2-7 | few | TRBV20-1 | CSGGSYEQYF | TGCAGCGGGGGGTCCTACGAGCAGTACTTC
- | 18 | TRBJ1-5 | - | TRBV7-2 | CASSIPVGGAHGNQPQHF | TGTGCCAGCAGCATCCCGGTCGGGGGGGCTCATGGCAATCAGCCCCAGCATTTT
- | 15 | TRBJ1-2 | few | TRBV19 | CASSIWRANSYGYTF | TGTGCCAGTAGTATTTGGAGGGCTAATAGCTATGGCTACACCTTC
TRBD1 | 18 | TRBJ1-1 | - | TRBV2 | CASNFWGTGGEGNTEAFF | TGTGCCAGCAACTTCTGGGGGACAGGGGGCGAAGGGAACACTGAAGCTTTCTTT
TRBD2 | 16 | TRBJ2-5 | - | TRBV11-2 | CASSFRLSGGSKTQYF | TGTGCCAGCAGCTTCCGTTTAAGCGGGGGGTCAAAGACCCAGTACTTC
TRBD1 | 14 | TRBJ2-1 | - | TRBV30 | CAWSAGQGGNEQFF | TGTGCCTGGAGTGCTGGACAGGGGGGTAATGAGCAGTTCTTC
- | 13 | TRBJ2-5 | - | TRBV5-4 | CASSLMSGETQYF | TGTGCCAGCAGCTTGATGTCAGGGGAGACCCAGTACTTC
- | 11 | TRBJ1-5 | few | TRBV20-1 | CSAPRGPSQHF | TGCAGTGCACCAAGGGGTCCGTCCCAGCATTTT
- | 14 | TRBJ2-7 | - | TRBV19 | CASSIAGGTYEQYF | TGTGCCAGTAGTATAGCTGGGGGAACCTACGAGCAGTACTTC
- | 15 | TRBJ1-4 | - | TRBV5-1 | CASSLRPATNEKLFF | TGCGCCAGCAGCTTGAGGCCCGCAACTAATGAAAAACTGTTTTTT
- | 17 | TRBJ1-6 | few | TRBV4-3 | CASSQDGLTGSGRALHF | TGCGCCAGCAGCCAAGATGGGCTCACTGGGTCCGGGCGGGCCCTCCACTTT
TRBD1 | 12 | TRBJ1-2 | few | TRBV29-1 | CSVGDRHYGYTF | TGCAGCGTCGGGGACAGGCACTATGGCTACACCTTC
TRBD2 | 13 | TRBJ2-1 | few | TRBV29-1 | CSVAGGAVNEQFF | TGCAGCGTAGCGGGGGGGGCGGTCAATGAGCAGTTCTTC
- | 16 | TRBJ2-1 | - | TRBV2 | CASSQNRREGDNEQFF | TGTGCCAGCAGCCAAAACCGCCGCGAGGGGGACAATGAGCAGTTCTTC
- | 13 | TRBJ2-5 | few | TRBV7-2 | CASSFSRRETQYF | TGTGCCAGCAGCTTCTCCCGAAGGGAGACCCAGTACTTC
- | 16 | TRBJ2-1 | - | TRBV4-3 | CASSPLRGGAWDEQFF | TGCGCCAGCAGCCCCCTTAGAGGGGGGGCTTGGGATGAGCAGTTCTTC
- | 13 | TRBJ2-1 | few | TRBV4-3 | CASSQESGGEQFF | TGCGCCAGCAGCCAAGAGTCCGGTGGCGAGCAGTTCTTC
TRBD2 | 15 | TRBJ2-1 | - | TRBV5-4 | CASSSRLATYNEQFF | TGTGCCAGCAGCTCCCGACTAGCGACGTACAATGAGCAGTTCTTC
- | 14 | TRBJ2-5 | - | TRBV5-4 | CASSLPSEVETQYF | TGTGCCAGCAGTCTGCCTAGCGAGGTGGAGACCCAGTACTTC
- | 15 | TRBJ1-3 | - | TRBV25-1 | CASSSAGRAGNTIYF | TGTGCCAGCAGTTCAGCAGGGAGGGCTGGAAACACCATATATTTT
- | 15 | TRBJ1-5 | - | TRBV4-3 | CASSQLHTPNQPQHF | TGCGCCAGCAGCCAGCTTCATACCCCAAATCAGCCCCAGCATTTT
- | 18 | TRBJ2-5 | - | TRBV27 | CASSTLTPLTASQETQYF | TGTGCCAGCAGTACCCTTACCCCACTTACAGCCTCCCAAGAGACCCAGTACTTC
- | 12 | TRBJ1-2 | few | TRBV6-5 | CASSEDLLGYTF | TGTGCCAGCAGCGAGGACCTGCTGGGCTACACCTTC
TRBD2 | 18 | TRBJ2-7 | few | TRBV4-3 | CASSQETGTSGIADEQYF | TGCGCCAGCAGCCAAGAAACCGGGACTAGCGGGATAGCGGATGAGCAGTACTTC
TRBD1 | 14 | TRBJ1-4 | many | TRBV4-3 | CASSQGQGSEKLFF | TGCGCCAGCAGCCAGGGACAGGGCTCTGAAAAACTGTTTTTT
- | 15 | TRBJ2-3 | - | TRBV30 | CASRNRGLLTDTQYF | TGTGCCTCAAGGAATAGGGGGTTACTCACAGATACGCAGTATTTT
- | 13 | TRBJ1-5 | - | TRBV6-6 | CASSYRGDQPQHF | TGTGCCAGCAGTTATCGGGGGGATCAGCCCCAGCATTTT
- | 11 | TRBJ2-1 | few | TRBV28 | CASSGAPEQFF | TGTGCCAGCAGTGGGGCCCCTGAGCAGTTCTTC
TRBD2 | 16 | TRBJ2-3 | few | TRBV7-9 | CASSPITGLAGDTQYF | TGTGCCAGCAGCCCGATAACGGGACTAGCGGGAGATACGCAGTATTTT
- | 17 | TRBJ1-4 | few | TRBV4-3 | CASSQEFTGPTNEKLFF | TGCGCCAGCAGCCAAGAGTTTACAGGGCCAACTAATGAAAAACTGTTTTTT
TRBD2 | 14 | TRBJ2-1 | few | TRBV29-1 | CSGIAGEIYNEQFF | TGCAGCGGGATAGCGGGGGAAATTTACAATGAGCAGTTCTTC
TRBD1 | 13 | TRBJ2-7 | few | TRBV9 | CASSDGDRGEQYF | TGTGCCAGCAGCGATGGGGACAGGGGCGAGCAGTACTTC
- | 17 | TRBJ2-6 | few | TRBV7-2 | CASSLAGRSSGANVLTF | TGTGCCAGCAGCTTAGCGGGACGGAGCTCTGGGGCCAACGTCCTGACTTTC